Described below is a single T cell receptor beta chain sequence and its context. Its antigen is still unknown. No per-base quality is available; no much larger clone lies one base away. Lesional scalp punch biopsies and peripheral blood were obtained from alopecia areata patients. PBMCs were isolated by density centrifugation and stained for CD3, CD4 and CD8, and CD4+ and CD8+ T cells were sorted on a FACSAria. This entry is derived from a study of CD8+ T cells in alopecia areata (dated by TCRdb to the late 2010s). About the study as a whole: The treated patients, all with moderate-to-severe alopecia areata, were enrolled in an open-label pilot trial of oral tofacitinib given at 5 to 10 mg twice daily. Tofacitinib was given for 6 to 18 months, followed by 6 months of follow-up off drug to assess delayed response and recurrence. In both human patients and the C3H/HeJ mouse model, the study applied high-throughput TCRbeta sequencing to look at T cell clonal expansion in alopecia areata. Scalp tissue and sorted CD4+ and CD8+ peripheral blood T cells from patchy and totalis/universalis alopecia areata patients and from healthy controls were covered by human TCRbeta sequencing. Tofacitinib-treated patients had biopsies at baseline and at 4 and 24 weeks of treatment, with a later scalp biopsy in several patients. Scalp clonality was compared among normal scalp (n=4), patchy alopecia areata scalp (n=8), and alopecia totalis/universalis scalp (n=8). RNA was obtained with the PAXgene miRNA kit for fixed scalp, the miRNeasy kit for PBMCs, and the RNeasy kit for mouse skin. TCRbeta CDR3 regions were amplified by immunoSEQ multiplex PCR using 35 Vbeta forward and 13 Jbeta reverse primers. Summary of the overall study and its limitations: Higher clonality and more expanded CD8+ clones were observed in lesional scalp than in normal scalp, particularly in alopecia totalis/universalis, a finding suggestive of antigenic drive. Compared with mice, TCR sequences shared between patients were less clear, possibly partly because of HLA diversity across the patient population. Scalp TCR repertoire analysis is complicated because resident alphabeta T cells in normal human skin are also sequenced, whereas mouse skin is dominated by gammadelta T cells.

CDR1 SQVTM and CDR2 ANQGSEA are derived from the germline V gene. The CDR3, cysteine through phenylalanine, is 14 amino acids long. Only the CDR3 portion is preserved as DNA: 42 bases, with reading frame beginning at the first base. V and J lose 0 bases and 2 bases, and a span of 9 bases separates them. Library preparation used the immunoSEQ multiplex PCR assay. For TCR sequencing, RNA was extracted from every sample and reverse transcribed into cDNA to serve as template. SuperScript III was used to make first-strand cDNA, primed with a 2:1 mix of oligo-dT and random hexamers. A synthetic immune receptor repertoire was used to measure amplification bias, and any remaining bias was corrected computationally. Under the source paper's analysis protocol: After raw reads were preprocessed to remove errors, the CDR3 was defined following IMGT conventions as running from the conserved cysteine to phenylalanine. Clonality was calculated as 1 minus Shannon entropy normalized by log2 of the number of productive unique TCRs. CD4 or CD8 identity of scalp clones was inferred by cross-referencing scalp TCRbeta sequences with sorted blood CD4 and CD8 repertoires. TCRdb holds this immuneACCESS table with in-frame rearrangements only. Some clones are missing; in checked studies, unresolved V genes explain under half, and the rest has no known cause. V, J and clone size reflect that table, while D and trimming were determined from the DNA. Across this sample there are about 120,000 clones, with 35% to 45% seen only once. Of the sample, 3% to 3.5% falls within the top ten clones.

This sequence uses TRBV29-1 and TRBJ2-3; the D gene is perhaps TRBD2, from 5 matching bases. Sequencing was performed on CD4+ T cells sorted from blood. The clonotype originates from a human donor with alopecia areata. The nucleotides read TGCAGCGTTGAAGAGTCGCGGGCCACAGATACGCAGTATTTT. This codes for CSVEESRATDTQYF.